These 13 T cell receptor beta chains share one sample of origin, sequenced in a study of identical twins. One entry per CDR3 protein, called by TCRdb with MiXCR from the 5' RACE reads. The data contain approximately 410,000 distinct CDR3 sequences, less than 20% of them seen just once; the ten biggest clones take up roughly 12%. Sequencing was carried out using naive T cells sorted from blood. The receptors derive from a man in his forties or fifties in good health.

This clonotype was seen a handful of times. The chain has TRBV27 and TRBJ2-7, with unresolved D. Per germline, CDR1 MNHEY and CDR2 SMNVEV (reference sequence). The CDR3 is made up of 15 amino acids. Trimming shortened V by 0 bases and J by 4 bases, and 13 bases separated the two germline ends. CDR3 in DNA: TGTGCCAGCAGTTTATCGGCCAGACGACCATACGAGCAGTACTTC. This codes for CASSLSARRPYEQYF.

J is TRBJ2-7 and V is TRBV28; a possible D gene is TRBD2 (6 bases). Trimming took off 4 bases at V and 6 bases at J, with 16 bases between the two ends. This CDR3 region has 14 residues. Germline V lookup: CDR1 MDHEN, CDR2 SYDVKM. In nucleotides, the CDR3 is TGTGCCAGCAGTTCTCCGGGGGTAACCTTCGAGCAGTACTTC. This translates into CASSSPGVTFEQYF.

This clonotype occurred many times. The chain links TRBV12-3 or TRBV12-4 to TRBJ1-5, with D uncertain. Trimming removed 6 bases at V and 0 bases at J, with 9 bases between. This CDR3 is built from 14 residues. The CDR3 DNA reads TGTGCCAGCAGCCACCCAGATAGCAATCAGCCCCAGCATTTT. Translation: CASSHPDSNQPQHF.

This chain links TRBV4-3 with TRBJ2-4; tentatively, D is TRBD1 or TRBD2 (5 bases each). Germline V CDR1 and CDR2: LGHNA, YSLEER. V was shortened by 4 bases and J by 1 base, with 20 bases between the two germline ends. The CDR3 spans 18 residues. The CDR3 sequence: CASSPTWGNRKAKNIQYF. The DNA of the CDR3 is TGCGCCAGCAGCCCGACCTGGGGGAATCGGAAGGCCAAAAACATTCAGTACTTC.

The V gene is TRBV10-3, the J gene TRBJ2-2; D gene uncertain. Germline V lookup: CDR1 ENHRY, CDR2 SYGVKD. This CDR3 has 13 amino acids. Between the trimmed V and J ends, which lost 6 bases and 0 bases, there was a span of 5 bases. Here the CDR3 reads CAIRLTNTGELFF. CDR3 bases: TGTGCCATCAGACTTACGAACACCGGGGAGCTGTTTTTT.

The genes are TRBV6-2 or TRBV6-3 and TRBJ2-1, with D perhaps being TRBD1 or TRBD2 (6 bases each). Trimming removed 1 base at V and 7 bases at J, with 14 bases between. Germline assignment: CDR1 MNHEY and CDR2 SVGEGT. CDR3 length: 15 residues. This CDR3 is CASSYYGGGRNEQFF. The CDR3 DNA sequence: TGTGCCAGCAGTTACTACGGGGGCGGAAGGAATGAGCAGTTCTTC.

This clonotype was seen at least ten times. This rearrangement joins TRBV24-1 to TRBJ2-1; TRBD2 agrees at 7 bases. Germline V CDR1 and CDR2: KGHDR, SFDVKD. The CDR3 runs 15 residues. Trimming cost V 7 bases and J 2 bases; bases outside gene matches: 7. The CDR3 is CATSQRGVPYNEQFF. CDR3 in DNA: TGTGCCACCAGCCAGCGGGGAGTCCCCTACAATGAGCAGTTCTTC.

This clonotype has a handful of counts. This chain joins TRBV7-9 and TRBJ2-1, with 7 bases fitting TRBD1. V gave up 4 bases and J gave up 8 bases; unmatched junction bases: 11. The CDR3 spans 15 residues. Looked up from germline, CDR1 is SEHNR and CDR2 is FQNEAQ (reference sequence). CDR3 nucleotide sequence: TGTGCCAGCAGCTCGAACCGGGACAGCTTCGATGAGCAGTTCTTC. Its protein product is CASSSNRDSFDEQFF. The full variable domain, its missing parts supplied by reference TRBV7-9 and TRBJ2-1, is DTGVSQNPRHKITKRGQNVTFRCDPISEHNRLYWYRQTLGQGPEFLTYFQNEAQLEKSRLLSDRFSAERPKGSFSTLEIQRTEQGDSAMYLCASSSNRDSFDEQFFGPGTRLTVL.

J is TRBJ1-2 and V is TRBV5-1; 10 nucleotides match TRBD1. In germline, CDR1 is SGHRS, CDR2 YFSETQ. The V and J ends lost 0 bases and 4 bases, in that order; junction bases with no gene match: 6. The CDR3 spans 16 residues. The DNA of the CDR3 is TGCGCCAGCAGCTTGGGACAGGGGGCGCGTATCTATGGCTACACCTTC. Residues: CASSLGQGARIYGYTF. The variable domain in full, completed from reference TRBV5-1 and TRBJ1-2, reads KAGVTQTPRYLIKTRGQQVTLSCSPISGHRSVSWYQQTPGQGLQFLFEYFSETQRNKGNFPGRFSGRQFSNSRSEMNVSTLELGDSALYLCASSLGQGARIYGYTFGSGTRLTVV.

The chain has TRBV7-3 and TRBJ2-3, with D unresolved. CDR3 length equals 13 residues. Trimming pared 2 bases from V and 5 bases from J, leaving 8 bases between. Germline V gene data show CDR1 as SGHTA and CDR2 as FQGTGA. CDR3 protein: CASSLGALDTQYF. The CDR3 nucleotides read TGTGCCAGCAGCTTAGGCGCTCTAGATACGCAGTATTTT.

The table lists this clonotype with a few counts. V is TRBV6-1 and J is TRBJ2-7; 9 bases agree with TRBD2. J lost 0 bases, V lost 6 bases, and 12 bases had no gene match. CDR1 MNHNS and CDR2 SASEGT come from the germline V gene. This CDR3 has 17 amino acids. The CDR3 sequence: CASSPFSVAGASYEQYF. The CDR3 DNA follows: TGTGCCAGCAGCCCCTTCTCGGTAGCGGGGGCCTCCTACGAGCAGTACTTC.

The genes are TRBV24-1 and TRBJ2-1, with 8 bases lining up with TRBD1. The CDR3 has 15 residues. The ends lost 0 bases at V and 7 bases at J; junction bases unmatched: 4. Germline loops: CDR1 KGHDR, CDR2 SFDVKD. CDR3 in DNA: TGTGCCACCAGTGATTTGCAGGGGGCGCAGAATGAGCAGTTCTTC. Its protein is CATSDLQGAQNEQFF.

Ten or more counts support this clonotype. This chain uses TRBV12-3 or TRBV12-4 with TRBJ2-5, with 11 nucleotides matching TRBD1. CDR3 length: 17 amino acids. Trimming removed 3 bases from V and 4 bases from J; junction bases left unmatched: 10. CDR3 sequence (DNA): TGTGCCAGCAGTTTTTGGGACCGGGACAGGGGGATAGAGACCCAGTACTTC. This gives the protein CASSFWDRDRGIETQYF.